The rows below give T cell receptor beta chains drawn from one sample of a study of T cell responses to AZD1222 COVID-19 vaccine. Produced via immunoSEQ multiplex PCR; TCRdb's table is partial and in-frame only. The top ten hold under 1.5% of the sample, which has 95,000 to 100,000 clones, approximately 90% seen once. The material was peripheral blood, obtained on day 0 of AZD1222 vaccination. These receptors were taken from an adult in good health. The CDR3 runs from the conserved cysteine through the conserved F or W. The D gene is left open where the match is weak. Only some rows state a clone size, as once, few, many or a class for expanded clones.

J gene | V gene | clone size | D gene | CDR3 protein | CDR3 DNA
TRBJ2-2 | TRBV4-1 | - | - | CASSPAGRAGELFF | TGCGCCAGCAGCCCCGCCGGTAGGGCCGGGGAGCTGTTTTTT
TRBJ2-1 | TRBV6-5 | - | - | CASRTGFYNEQFF | TGTGCCAGCAGAACCGGGTTCTACAATGAGCAGTTCTTC
TRBJ1-4 | TRBV2 | - | - | CASRASRAPEKLFF | TGTGCCAGCAGAGCATCCCGGGCCCCTGAAAAACTGTTTTTT
TRBJ1-5 | TRBV2 | - | - | CASSQDRMVNAQPQHF | TGTGCCAGCAGCCAAGACAGGATGGTAAATGCTCAGCCCCAGCATTTT
TRBJ1-1 | TRBV15 | - | - | CATSPDAWNTEAFF | TGTGCCACCAGCCCGGACGCCTGGAACACTGAAGCTTTCTTT
TRBJ1-1 | TRBV6-5 | - | - | CASSYRQSNTEAFF | TGTGCCAGCAGTTATCGACAGTCTAACACTGAAGCTTTCTTT
TRBJ1-1 | TRBV19 | - | TRBD1 | CASSRQGMANTEAFF | TGTGCCAGTAGTAGACAGGGGATGGCGAACACTGAAGCTTTCTTT
TRBJ1-1 | TRBV9 | - | TRBD1 | CASSVGTGTGEGSPEAFF | TGTGCCAGCAGCGTAGGAACCGGGACAGGGGAGGGTAGCCCTGAAGCTTTCTTT
TRBJ2-1 | TRBV11-3 | once | - | CASSLLGGYDEQFF | TGTGCCAGCAGCTTACTCGGAGGGTACGATGAGCAGTTCTTC
TRBJ1-5 | TRBV6-2/TRBV6-3 | - | - | CASSASGAAQPQHF | TGTGCCAGCAGTGCCTCAGGGGCCGCTCAGCCCCAGCATTTT
TRBJ1-6 | TRBV5-1 | - | - | CASSGGQTYNSPLHF | TGCGCCAGTTCGGGTGGGCAGACCTATAATTCACCCCTCCACTTT
TRBJ1-2 | TRBV18 | - | - | CASSPRTPDGYTF | TGTGCCAGCTCACCACGGACCCCAGACGGCTACACCTTC
TRBJ1-2 | TRBV10-1 | - | - | CASSPDTSYGYTF | TGCGCCAGCTCCCCCGACACCTCATACGGCTACACCTTC
TRBJ1-3 | TRBV28 | - | - | CASSLEGHGNTIYF | TGTGCCAGCAGTTTGGAGGGGCATGGAAACACCATATATTTT
TRBJ1-1 | TRBV15 | - | - | CATSRKQVRDTEAFF | TGTGCCACCAGCAGAAAACAGGTGCGAGACACTGAAGCTTTCTTT
TRBJ1-3 | TRBV3-1/TRBV3-2 | - | - | CASSVGNTIYF | TGTGCCAGCAGCGTCGGAAACACCATATATTTT
TRBJ2-1 | TRBV7-9 | - | TRBD2 | CASSLSGDLDNEQFF | TGTGCCAGCAGCTTAAGCGGGGACCTCGACAATGAGCAGTTCTTC
TRBJ2-7 | TRBV4-1 | - | TRBD2 | CASAGLAGGSYEQYF | TGCGCCAGCGCAGGGCTAGCGGGGGGATCCTACGAGCAGTACTTC
TRBJ2-3 | TRBV27 | - | - | CASSSQVSTDTQYF | TGTGCCAGCAGTTCTCAGGTTAGCACAGATACGCAGTATTTT
TRBJ1-2 | TRBV6-5 | - | - | CASSYTADNYGYTF | TGTGCCAGCAGTTACACCGCGGATAACTATGGCTACACCTTC
TRBJ1-1 | TRBV6-5 | - | - | CASRMFGTEAFF | TGTGCCAGCAGGATGTTCGGCACTGAAGCTTTCTTT
TRBJ1-6 | TRBV25-1 | - | TRBD1 | CASSEIWTGDNSPLHF | TGTGCCAGCAGTGAAATCTGGACAGGTGATAATTCACCCCTCCACTTT
TRBJ1-6 | TRBV2 | - | TRBD1 | CASSESGTAFFHF | TGTGCCAGCAGTGAATCGGGGACAGCCTTCTTCCACTTT
TRBJ1-1 | TRBV5-1 | - | - | CASSPPGAVEAFF | TGCGCCAGCAGCCCGCCCGGGGCCGTTGAAGCTTTCTTT
TRBJ1-1 | TRBV7-9 | once | TRBD1 | CASSLAVPGGIMNTEAFF | TGTGCCAGCAGCTTAGCGGTCCCAGGGGGCATCATGAACACTGAAGCTTTCTTT
TRBJ1-1 | TRBV12-3/TRBV12-4 | - | - | CASSWDGEAFF | TGTGCCAGCAGCTGGGACGGTGAAGCTTTCTTT
TRBJ1-5 | TRBV23-1 | - | TRBD1 | CARKGTGTQPQHF | TGCGCCAGGAAGGGGACAGGGACTCAGCCCCAGCATTTT
TRBJ2-2 | TRBV10-3 | - | - | CAISEWGGAGELFF | TGTGCCATCAGTGAGTGGGGGGGCGCCGGGGAGCTGTTTTTT
TRBJ2-1 | TRBV10-2 | - | - | CASSAGATYNEQFF | TGCGCCAGCAGTGCCGGGGCCACTTACAATGAGCAGTTCTTC
TRBJ1-2 | TRBV10-3 | - | - | CAISGEEYGYTF | TGTGCCATCAGTGGCGAGGAGTATGGCTACACCTTC
TRBJ1-6 | TRBV5-6 | - | TRBD1 | CASSSETGDNSPLHF | TGTGCCAGCAGCTCTGAGACAGGGGATAATTCACCCCTCCACTTT
TRBJ1-4 | TRBV19 | - | - | CASSTDMGDEKLFF | TGTGCCAGTAGTACGGACATGGGGGATGAAAAACTGTTTTTT
TRBJ1-2 | TRBV5-1 | few | - | CASSLDRAIYGYTF | TGCGCCAGCAGCTTGGACAGGGCAATCTATGGCTACACCTTC
TRBJ1-2 | TRBV28 | - | - | CASMWANGYTF | TGTGCCAGCATGTGGGCAAATGGCTACACCTTC
TRBJ2-7 | TRBV5-8 | - | TRBD1 | CASSRSDRAGYEQYF | TGTGCCAGCAGCCGGTCCGACAGGGCAGGCTACGAGCAGTACTTC
TRBJ2-5 | TRBV20-1 | - | - | CLLQGGETQYF | TGCCTCCTACAGGGAGGGGAGACCCAGTACTTC
TRBJ2-1 | TRBV7-6 | - | TRBD2 | CASSPLQRGERNEQFF | TGTGCCAGCAGCCCCCTCCAGCGGGGGGAACGGAATGAGCAGTTCTTC
TRBJ2-7 | TRBV13 | once | - | CASSSSQGVYEQYF | TGTGCCAGCAGCTCCAGTCAGGGCGTCTACGAGCAGTACTTC
TRBJ1-1 | TRBV18 | once | - | CASSPASGGEAFF | TGTGCCAGCTCACCCGCTTCGGGGGGTGAAGCTTTCTTT
TRBJ1-1 | TRBV5-5 | - | - | CASSLVDWGTEAFF | TGTGCCAGCAGCTTGGTCGATTGGGGCACTGAAGCTTTCTTT
TRBJ1-6 | TRBV5-1 | - | - | CASSLAQGGSPLHF | TGCGCCAGCAGCTTGGCCCAGGGTGGATCACCCCTCCACTTT
TRBJ1-5 | TRBV12-3/TRBV12-4 | - | - | CASSGDLNQPQHF | TGTGCCAGCAGTGGGGATCTCAATCAGCCCCAGCATTTT
TRBJ1-1 | TRBV9 | - | - | CASSVGEGSTEAFF | TGTGCCAGCAGCGTAGGTGAGGGGAGCACTGAAGCTTTCTTT
TRBJ2-7 | TRBV29-1 | - | TRBD2 | CSVTGGGGAYEQYF | TGCAGCGTTACCGGAGGCGGGGGGGCCTACGAGCAGTACTTC
TRBJ1-1 | TRBV19 | - | - | CASSLSQEFNTEAFF | TGTGCCAGTAGTCTATCACAGGAATTTAACACTGAAGCTTTCTTT
TRBJ1-2 | TRBV9 | - | - | CASSVGGVGYGYTF | TGTGCCAGCAGCGTAGGAGGAGTCGGCTATGGCTACACCTTC
TRBJ2-7 | TRBV11-1 | once | - | CASSLEAGYEQYF | TGTGCCAGCAGCTTAGAGGCGGGCTACGAGCAGTACTTC